A selection of T cell receptor beta chains follows, all from one sample in a study of neoadjuvant anti-PD-1 for oral cavity cancer. The assay was immunoSEQ multiplex PCR, and TCRdb's table has in-frame clones only and misses some. The sample consists of about 9,000 clones, over 50% of them appearing once. Here the sequenced sample was tumor tissue, taken before nivolumab (anti-PD-1) treatment. Receptors originate from a person aged 40 to 85 with oral cavity squamous cell carcinoma. Both conserved end residues are part of each CDR3. The order of the fields is D gene, clone size, J gene, CDR3 length, V gene, CDR3 DNA, CDR3 protein. A D gene is named only where the DNA matches it firmly. Size values are once, few and many counts, or a class for expanded clones, and some rows have none.

TRBD2	NA	TRBJ2-1	17	TRBV7-8	TGTGCCAGCAGACCCTTTTTAGCGGGGAACGACTACAATGAGCAGTTCTTC	CASRPFLAGNDYNEQFF
TRBD2	NA	TRBJ2-2	16	TRBV5-4	TGTGCCAGCAGTTTGGTACTAGCGGGAGGGGCCGGGGAGCTGTTTTTT	CASSLVLAGGAGELFF
NA	NA	TRBJ1-2	13	TRBV5-1	TGCGCCAGCAGCTGGACGGAAAACTATGGCTACACCTTC	CASSWTENYGYTF
NA	NA	TRBJ2-2	14	TRBV5-6	TGTGCCAGCAGCTTTTATTCGAACACCGGGGAGCTGTTTTTT	CASSFYSNTGELFF
NA	NA	TRBJ1-3	14	TRBV28	TGTGCCAGTAACGCGAGGGTTTTTGGAAACACCATATATTTT	CASNARVFGNTIYF
NA	NA	TRBJ1-2	14	TRBV7-9	TGTGCCAGCAGCTTAGGGCAGCATAACTATGGCTACACCTTC	CASSLGQHNYGYTF
TRBD2	NA	TRBJ2-7	15	TRBV2	TGTGCCAGCAGTGGGGATGGGAGTAGCGGGAGACAGCAGTACTTC	CASSGDGSSGRQQYF
TRBD1	NA	TRBJ1-2	14	TRBV2	TGTGCCAGCAGTCGACTCATCACGGACAGGGTTTACACCTTC	CASSRLITDRVYTF
NA	NA	TRBJ2-7	14	TRBV7-8	TGTGCCAGCAGCTCCGGGGTAGTTTCCTACGAGCAGTACTTC	CASSSGVVSYEQYF
NA	NA	TRBJ2-6	16	TRBV10-3	TGTGCCATCAGTGTGACGGCGGGCCTTGCGGCCAACGTCCTGACTTTC	CAISVTAGLAANVLTF
TRBD1	NA	TRBJ2-1	16	TRBV5-5	TGTGCCAGCAGCCGAAAACGACAGGGGATCCACAATGAGCAGTTCTTC	CASSRKRQGIHNEQFF
NA	NA	TRBJ2-1	13	TRBV11-2	TGTGCCAGCAGCTTAGGGGTTGGGAATGAGCAGTTCTTC	CASSLGVGNEQFF
TRBD1	NA	TRBJ1-6	16	TRBV19	TGTGCCAGTAGTATAGGGACAGGGGGACCTAATTCACCCCTCCACTTT	CASSIGTGGPNSPLHF
NA	NA	TRBJ1-2	12	TRBV30	TGTGCCTGGAGTTATGGGGGGAACGGCTACACCTTC	CAWSYGGNGYTF
NA	NA	TRBJ2-1	19	TRBV5-5	TGTGCCAGCAGCTTTATTTTGGATTGGGGACACGAAACTAACAATGAGCAGTTCTTC	CASSFILDWGHETNNEQFF
TRBD1	few	TRBJ2-1	15	TRBV10-1	TGCGCCAGCAGTGAGTCTACAGGGGGCTACAATGAGCAGTTCTTC	CASSESTGGYNEQFF
TRBD1	NA	TRBJ2-5	13	TRBV30	TGTGCCTGGACCCGGACAGGGGGGGAGACCCAGTACTTC	CAWTRTGGETQYF
TRBD1	NA	TRBJ1-1	12	TRBV30	TGTGCCTGGACAGGGGGCTTCACTGAAGCTTTCTTT	CAWTGGFTEAFF
TRBD1	NA	TRBJ2-5	16	TRBV29-1	TGCAGCGTTGATGCCGGGACAGGAGTCCGGGGAGAGACCCAGTACTTC	CSVDAGTGVRGETQYF
TRBD1	NA	TRBJ1-2	15	TRBV28	TGTGCCAGCACTTCGCAGGGGGTCCTTCACTATGGCTACACCTTC	CASTSQGVLHYGYTF
NA	NA	TRBJ2-6	18	TRBV12-5	TGTGCTAGTGGTGCACCAAATGCAGGACAAAGTCGGGCCAACGTCCTGACTTTC	CASGAPNAGQSRANVLTF
TRBD2	NA	TRBJ2-3	13	TRBV6-4	TGTGCCAGCTCGGGGGGTAGCACAGATACGCAGTATTTT	CASSGGSTDTQYF
NA	few	TRBJ1-5	13	TRBV19	TGTGCCAGTAGTACGGTCAAGAATCAGCCCCAGCATTTT	CASSTVKNQPQHF
NA	few	TRBJ2-7	14	TRBV4-1	TGCGCCAGCAGCCAAGATGCCCGGAACTCCGAGCAGTACTTC	CASSQDARNSEQYF
NA	NA	TRBJ1-5	18	TRBV5-8	TGTGCCACCAGTGGTGGCTGGGGCAGGGAGGTTGGGGGGCAGCCCCAGCATTTT	CATSGGWGREVGGQPQHF
TRBD1	few	TRBJ2-1	15	TRBV2	TGTGCCAGCAGTCTACAGGGGGCAAGGGGCAATGAGCAGTTCTTC	CASSLQGARGNEQFF
NA	NA	TRBJ2-5	11	TRBV7-9	TGTGCCAGCAGCGTCATGCGGACCCAGTACTTC	CASSVMRTQYF
TRBD2	NA	TRBJ2-2	17	TRBV4-1	TGCGCCAGCAGCGGATTTAGCGGGGGGCAGAACACCGGGGAGCTGTTTTTT	CASSGFSGGQNTGELFF
NA	NA	TRBJ1-5	13	TRBV5-1	TGCGCCAGCAGGTTGGACAGCAATCAGCCCCAGCATTTT	CASRLDSNQPQHF
TRBD1	few	TRBJ1-3	16	TRBV6-1	TGTGCCAGCAGTGAGCGGGGACAGGGGGCTGGAAACACCATATATTTT	CASSERGQGAGNTIYF
NA	NA	TRBJ2-7	16	TRBV11-2	TGTGCCAGCAGCTTCGCGGCGTTTCAGGGTTCCGGCGAGCAGTACTTC	CASSFAAFQGSGEQYF
TRBD1	once	TRBJ1-2	12	TRBV27	TGTGCCAGCAGTTATACAGGGGGTGGCTACACCTTC	CASSYTGGGYTF
TRBD1	NA	TRBJ1-2	15	TRBV6-1	TGTGCCAGCAGTGAAGTGACCGGGACAGGGTATGGCTACACCTTC	CASSEVTGTGYGYTF
TRBD1	NA	TRBJ1-2	15	TRBV28	TGTGCCAGCAGCTCTGGACAGGGGCATAACTATGGCTACACCTTC	CASSSGQGHNYGYTF
NA	NA	TRBJ2-2	13	TRBV10-3	TGTGCCACCAGGTTTGGCAGCACCGGGGAGCTGTTTTTT	CATRFGSTGELFF
NA	NA	TRBJ2-7	12	TRBV11-2	TGTGCCAGCAGCTTAGTAGGTGTCGAGCAGTACTTC	CASSLVGVEQYF
NA	NA	TRBJ1-6	13	TRBV29-1	TGCAGTCGGGGTGGGAGCTATAATTCACCCCTCCACTTT	CSRGGSYNSPLHF